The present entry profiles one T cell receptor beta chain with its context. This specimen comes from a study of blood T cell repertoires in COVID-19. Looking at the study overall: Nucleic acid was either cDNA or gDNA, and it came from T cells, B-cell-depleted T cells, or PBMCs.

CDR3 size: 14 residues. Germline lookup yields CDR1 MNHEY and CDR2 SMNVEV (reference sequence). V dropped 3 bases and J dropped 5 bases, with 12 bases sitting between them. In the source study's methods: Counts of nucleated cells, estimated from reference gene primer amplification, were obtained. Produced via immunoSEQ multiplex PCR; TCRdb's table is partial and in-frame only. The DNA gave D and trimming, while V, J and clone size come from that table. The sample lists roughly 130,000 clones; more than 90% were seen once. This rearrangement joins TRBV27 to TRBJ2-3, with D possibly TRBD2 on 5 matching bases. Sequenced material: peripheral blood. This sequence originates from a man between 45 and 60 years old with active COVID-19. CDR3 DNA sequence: TGTGCCAGCAGTTTGTGGGCGGGTGGAGATACGCAGTATTTT. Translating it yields CASSLWAGGDTQYF.